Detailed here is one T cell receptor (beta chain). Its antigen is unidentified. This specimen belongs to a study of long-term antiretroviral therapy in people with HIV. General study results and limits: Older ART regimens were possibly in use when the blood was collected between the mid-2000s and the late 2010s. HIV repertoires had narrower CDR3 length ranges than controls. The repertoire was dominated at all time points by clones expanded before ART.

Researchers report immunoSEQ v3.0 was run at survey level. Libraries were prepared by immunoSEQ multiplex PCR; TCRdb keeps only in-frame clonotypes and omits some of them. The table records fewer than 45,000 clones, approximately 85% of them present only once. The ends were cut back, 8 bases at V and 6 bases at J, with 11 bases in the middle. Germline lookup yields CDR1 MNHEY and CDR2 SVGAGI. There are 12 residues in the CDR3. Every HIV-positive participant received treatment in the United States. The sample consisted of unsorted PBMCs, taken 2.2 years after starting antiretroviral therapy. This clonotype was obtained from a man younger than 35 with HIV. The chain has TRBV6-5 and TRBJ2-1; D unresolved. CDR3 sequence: CASSLGVNEQFF. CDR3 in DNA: TGTGCCAGCTCCTTGGGCGTCAATGAGCAGTTCTTC.